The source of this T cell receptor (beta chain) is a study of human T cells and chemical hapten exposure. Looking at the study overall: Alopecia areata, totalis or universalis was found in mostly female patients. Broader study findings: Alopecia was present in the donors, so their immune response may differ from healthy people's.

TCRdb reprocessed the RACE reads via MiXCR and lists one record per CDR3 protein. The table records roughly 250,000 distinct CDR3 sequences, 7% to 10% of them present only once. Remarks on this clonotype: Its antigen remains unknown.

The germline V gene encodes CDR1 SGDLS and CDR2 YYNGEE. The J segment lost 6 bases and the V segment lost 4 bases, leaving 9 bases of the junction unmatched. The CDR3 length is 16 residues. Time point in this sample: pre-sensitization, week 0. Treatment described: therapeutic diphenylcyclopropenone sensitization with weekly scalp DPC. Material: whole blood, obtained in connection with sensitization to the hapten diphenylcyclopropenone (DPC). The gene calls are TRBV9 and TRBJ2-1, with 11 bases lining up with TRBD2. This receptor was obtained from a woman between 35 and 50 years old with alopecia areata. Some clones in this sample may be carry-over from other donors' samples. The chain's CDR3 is CASSPELAGVPNEQFF. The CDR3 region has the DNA TGTGCCAGCAGCCCCGAACTAGCGGGAGTACCCAATGAGCAGTTCTTC.